One sample yielded the 20 T cell receptor beta chains listed below, sequenced in a study of CD8 T cells in Susac syndrome. A quantity of about 0.5 to 1 ug RNA underwent reverse transcription using random hexamers. Each CDR3 protein gets one entry after TCRdb re-called the immunoSEQ multiplex PCR reads with MiXCR. Here the sample spans about 170,000 distinct CDR3 sequences, approximately 95% being singletons. The sequenced sample was CD4+ T cells from PBMCs. The origin of the receptors is a human donor with multiple sclerosis.

This rearrangement joins TRBV7-2 to TRBJ1-1; 7 bases match TRBD1. The CDR3 covers 15 residues. Trimming took 4 bases from V and 5 from J; bases not matched to a gene: 10. Looked up from germline, CDR1 is SGHTA and CDR2 is FQGNSA. The CDR3 DNA follows: TGTGCCAGCAGCTCAAGACAGGGAACGGGTACTGAAGCTTTCTTT. Protein: CASSSRQGTGTEAFF.

This clonotype was counted once. This chain uses TRBV6-1 with TRBJ2-5; no reliable D call. CDR3 length: 12 residues. Per the germline V gene, CDR1 is MNHNS and CDR2 is SASEGT. Trimming cost V 3 bases and J 4 bases, with 6 bases left between them. CDR3 sequence: CASSELLETQYF. CDR3 nucleotide sequence: TGTGCCAGCAGTGAGCTGCTAGAGACCCAGTACTTC.

The chain links TRBV18 to TRBJ1-6; tentatively, D is TRBD1 (5 bases). The CDR3 sequence is 15 residues long. Trimming pared 2 bases from V and 6 bases from J, leaving 11 bases between. Germline-derived CDR1 and CDR2 are KGHSH and LQKENI. CDR3 in amino acids: CASSPREGPNSPLHF. CDR3 sequence (DNA): TGTGCCAGCTCACCAAGGGAGGGGCCTAATTCACCCCTCCACTTT.

The chain joins TRBV24-1 to TRBJ1-1, with a weak D call TRBD1 (5 bases). The CDR3 runs 18 residues. With 0 bases removed from V and 1 base from J, the gap between germline ends came to 17 bases. Germline assignment: CDR1 KGHDR and CDR2 SFDVKD. For the CDR3, the DNA is TGTGCCACCAGTGATTTGGGGGGGATACAAACACGGAACACTGAAGCTTTCTTT. This gives the protein CATSDLGGIQTRNTEAFF.

The chain joins TRBV9 to TRBJ1-2; tentative D call: TRBD1 (5 bases). Germline CDR1 and CDR2: SGDLS and YYNGEE. The CDR3 is 15 residues long. V was pared by 0 bases and J by 7 bases, with 16 bases between. The CDR3 here is CASSVGDSGSGGYTF. The CDR3 DNA reads as TGTGCCAGCAGCGTAGGGGACTCCGGTAGTGGTGGCTACACCTTC.

This rearrangement joins TRBV20-1 to TRBJ1-5; D is ambiguous. CDR1 is DFQATT and CDR2 is SNEGSKA in the germline V gene (reference sequence). The CDR3 covers 13 residues. The V gene lost 0 bases and the J gene lost 2 bases, with 5 bases spanning the gap. The CDR3 region is CSAREAGNQPQHF. CDR3 sequence (DNA): TGCAGTGCTAGAGAAGCGGGCAATCAGCCCCAGCATTTT.

V is TRBV2 and J is TRBJ1-2; D perhaps matches TRBD1 (5 bases). V gave up 5 bases and J gave up 9 bases, with 13 bases separating them. Germline V gene lookup returns CDR1 SNHLY and CDR2 FYNNEI. The CDR3 spans 12 residues. DNA of the CDR3: TGTGCCAGCAGTCCTACTGACAGACGCTACACCTTC. Residues: CASSPTDRRYTF.

The V and J genes are TRBV5-1 and TRBJ2-3, with D possibly being TRBD1 (5 bases). Germline CDR1 SGHRS, CDR2 YFSETQ. The CDR3 consists of 15 residues. The V end lost 5 bases, the J end lost 2 bases, and 15 bases lay between the germline ends. The CDR3 region is CASSQGAGSTDTQYF. The CDR3 region has the DNA TGCGCCAGCAGTCAAGGGGCAGGATCCACAGATACGCAGTATTTT.

V gene TRBV7-8 combines with J gene TRBJ1-5; no reliable D call. Germline-derived CDR1 and CDR2 are SGHVS and FQNEAQ. V was shortened by 2 bases and J by 1 base, with 9 bases between the two germline ends. The CDR3 spans 15 residues. DNA of the CDR3: TGTGCCAGCAGCTTAAACATGGGCAGCAATCAGCCCCAGCATTTT. Residues: CASSLNMGSNQPQHF.

The chain links TRBV28 to TRBJ2-3, with D maybe TRBD1 (6 bases). The CDR3 is 14 amino acids. Germline values: CDR1 MDHEN, CDR2 SYDVKM. Trimming left V 6 bases short and J 2 bases short, with 12 bases between. CDR3 protein: CASSPGQITDTQYF. In nucleotides, the CDR3 is TGTGCCAGCAGCCCAGGACAGATCACAGATACGCAGTATTTT.

This chain joins TRBV29-1 and TRBJ1-2; D might be TRBD1 (5 bases). V lost 3 bases, J lost 4 bases, and 12 bases lay in between. CDR3 length: 13 residues. CDR1 is SQVTM, CDR2 ANQGSEA, per germline. This chain's CDR3 is CSVEAGSLYGYTF. In DNA, the CDR3 is TGCAGCGTTGAGGCAGGGTCCCTCTATGGCTACACCTTC. The full variable domain, with the rest looked up from reference TRBV29-1 and TRBJ1-2, is SAVISQKPSRDICQRGTSLTIQCQVDSQVTMMFWYRQQPGQSLTLIATANQGSEATYESGFVIDKFPISRPNLTFSTLTVSNMSPEDSSIYLCSVEAGSLYGYTFGSGTRLTVV.

The chain uses TRBV12-3 or TRBV12-4 and TRBJ2-1; TRBD2 aligns across 10 bases. The CDR3 runs 14 residues. V was pared by 6 bases and J by 9 bases, with 8 bases of the junction left unmatched. The CDR3 sequence is CASSPGLARSEQFF. The CDR3 DNA reads TGTGCCAGCAGCCCGGGACTAGCGAGAAGTGAGCAGTTCTTC.

The chain has TRBV3-1 and TRBJ2-2; 12 bases are shared with TRBD2. CDR3 length: 18 amino acids. The V gene's germline CDR1 is LGHDT and CDR2 YNNKEL (reference sequence). With 0 bases clipped from V and 3 bases from J, the junction kept 5 bases outside the gene matches. The CDR3 region is CASSQDRLAGADTGELFF. The CDR3 bases are TGTGCCAGCAGCCAAGATAGACTAGCGGGAGCCGACACCGGGGAGCTGTTTTTT.

The CDR3 DNA sequence: TGTGCCAGCAGTCCTTTAAGGGATGGTGGCTACACCTTC. Translation: CASSPLRDGGYTF. The genes are TRBV2 and TRBJ1-2, with unresolved D. Trimming shortened V by 5 bases and J by 7 bases, and 14 bases separated the two germline ends. CDR3 length: 13 amino acids. The germline gives CDR1 SNHLY, CDR2 FYNNEI.

The chain employs TRBV4-1 and TRBJ1-1, with D hard to call. Germline CDR1 reads MGHRA; CDR2 reads YSYEKL. V gave up 0 bases and J gave up 0 bases, with 8 bases separating them. The CDR3 consists of 15 residues. CDR3: CASSQDGWMNTEAFF. CDR3 nucleotides: TGCGCCAGCAGCCAAGATGGGTGGATGAACACTGAAGCTTTCTTT.

This rearrangement joins TRBV5-1 to TRBJ2-5; 8 bases line up with TRBD1. Per germline, CDR1 SGHRS and CDR2 YFSETQ. CDR3 length: 13 amino acids. The V gene end was trimmed by 4 bases and the J gene end by 3 bases; junction bases not matched to a gene: 2. Written as DNA, the CDR3 is TGCGCCAGCAGCCGGGGACAGGAAGAGACCCAGTACTTC. Translated: CASSRGQEETQYF.

J is TRBJ2-7 and V is TRBV12-3 or TRBV12-4; possibly TRBD1 or TRBD2 for D (6 bases each). V was shortened by 6 bases and J by 4 bases, with 10 bases between the two germline ends. This CDR3 is built from 12 residues. In DNA, the CDR3 is TGTGCCAGCAGAGGGGGGACTTACGAGCAGTACTTC. Translating it yields CASRGGTYEQYF.

V is TRBV30 and J is TRBJ2-1, with 7 bases aligning to TRBD1. The V segment lost 1 base and the J segment 1 base; nucleotides outside the gene matches: 7. The CDR3 length is 16 residues. Germline V gene sequence: CDR1 GTSNPN, CDR2 SVGIG (reference sequence). CDR3 sequence: CAWSETGLRSYNEQFF. The CDR3 DNA reads TGTGCCTGGAGTGAGACAGGGTTACGTTCCTACAATGAGCAGTTCTTC.

The V call is TRBV7-8, the J call TRBJ2-3, with D maybe TRBD2 (6 bases). CDR3 length: 12 residues. CDR1 is SGHVS, CDR2 FQNEAQ, per germline. Trimming shortened V by 3 bases and J by 6 bases, and 7 bases separated the two germline ends. The CDR3 coding sequence is TGTGCCAGCAGCTTCCGGGGGGATACGCAGTATTTT. Translating gives CASSFRGDTQYF.

This clonotype was seen once. V usage is TRBV2 and J usage is TRBJ2-1, with 8 bases fitting TRBD2. Germline CDR1 reads SNHLY; CDR2 reads FYNNEI. The CDR3 has 15 residues. V dropped 4 bases and J dropped 7; count of bases not matched to a gene: 9. The CDR3 region has the DNA TGTGCCAGCAGTGGAAACTCGGGGGGGGAAAATGAGCAGTTCTTC. It specifies CASSGNSGGENEQFF.